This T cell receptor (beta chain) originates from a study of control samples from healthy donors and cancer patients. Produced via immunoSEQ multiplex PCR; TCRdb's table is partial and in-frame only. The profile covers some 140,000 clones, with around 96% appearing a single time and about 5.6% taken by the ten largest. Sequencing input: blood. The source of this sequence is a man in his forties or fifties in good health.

CDR3 region: CASSRNGQGFFQPQHF. The CDR3 region has the DNA TGTGCCAGTAGTCGAAACGGACAGGGTTTTTTTCAGCCCCAGCATTTT. The rearrangement links TRBV19 to TRBJ1-5, with TRBD1 matching 8 bases. The germline V gene encodes CDR1 LNHDA and CDR2 SQIVND (reference sequence). The J segment lost 6 bases and the V segment lost 5 bases, leaving 12 bases of the junction unmatched. CDR3 length: 16 residues.